The source of this T cell receptor beta chain is a study of CD8 T cell repertoires and HIV-1 epitope variants. Study-level findings and limits: Of eight or nine antigen-specific beta clonotypes, 6 or 7 appeared to cross-react with escape variants.

The repertoire was sequenced with immunoSEQ multiplex PCR; TCRdb's copy has only in-frame clones and lacks some. This sample yields 5,000 to 6,500 clones, of which 64% are seen a single time; roughly two fifths belongs to the top ten. This CDR3 spans 15 amino acids. Germline values: CDR1 MNHEY, CDR2 SMNVEV (reference sequence). With V trimmed by 8 bases and J by 4 bases, 10 bases remained unmatched. This clone was seen just once. The antigen is not known. This sequence was found in a male donor with HIV. This chain connects TRBV27 to TRBJ1-5; 8 bases are a match to TRBD1. What was sequenced was cultured CD8+ T cells derived from PBMCs. The CDR3 DNA reads TGTGCCAGCGGTGGACAGGGATCCCTTAATCAGCCCCAGCATTTT. Protein product: CASGGQGSLNQPQHF.